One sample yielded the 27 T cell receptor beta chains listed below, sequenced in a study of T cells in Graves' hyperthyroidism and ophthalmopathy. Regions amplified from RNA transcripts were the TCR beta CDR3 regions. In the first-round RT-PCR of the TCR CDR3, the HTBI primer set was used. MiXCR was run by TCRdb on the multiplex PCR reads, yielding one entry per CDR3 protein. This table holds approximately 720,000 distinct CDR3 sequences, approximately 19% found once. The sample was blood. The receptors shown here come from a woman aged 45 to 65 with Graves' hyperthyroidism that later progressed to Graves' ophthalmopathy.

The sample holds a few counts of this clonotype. The CDR3 nucleotides read TGTGCCAGCAGTGACGGGGGGGTCACTGAAGCTTTCTTT. This encodes CASSDGGVTEAFF. The chain couples TRBV6-1 to TRBJ1-1; TRBD1 is a possible D gene (5 bases). This CDR3 comprises 13 residues. Germline V lookup: CDR1 MNHNS, CDR2 SASEGT. The V gene lost 3 bases and the J gene lost 4 bases, with 9 bases spanning the gap.

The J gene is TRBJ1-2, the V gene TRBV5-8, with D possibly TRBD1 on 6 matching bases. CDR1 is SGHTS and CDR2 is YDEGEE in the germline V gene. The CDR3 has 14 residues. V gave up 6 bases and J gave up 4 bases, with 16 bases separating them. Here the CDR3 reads CASNLEAGAYGYTF. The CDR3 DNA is TGTGCCAGCAATTTGGAGGCAGGGGCCTATGGCTACACCTTC.

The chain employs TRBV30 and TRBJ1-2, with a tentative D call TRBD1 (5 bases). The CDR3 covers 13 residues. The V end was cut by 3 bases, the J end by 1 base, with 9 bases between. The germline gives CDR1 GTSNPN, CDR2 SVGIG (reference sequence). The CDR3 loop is CAWSRTFNYGYTF. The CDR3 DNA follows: TGTGCCTGGAGCAGGACATTTAACTATGGCTACACCTTC.

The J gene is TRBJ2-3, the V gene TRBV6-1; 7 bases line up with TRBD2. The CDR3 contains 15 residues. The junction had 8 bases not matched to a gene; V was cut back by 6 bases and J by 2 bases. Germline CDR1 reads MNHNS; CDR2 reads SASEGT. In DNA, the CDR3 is TGTGCCAGCAGCAGCGGGGACTTCCTCACAGATACGCAGTATTTT. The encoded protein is CASSSGDFLTDTQYF.

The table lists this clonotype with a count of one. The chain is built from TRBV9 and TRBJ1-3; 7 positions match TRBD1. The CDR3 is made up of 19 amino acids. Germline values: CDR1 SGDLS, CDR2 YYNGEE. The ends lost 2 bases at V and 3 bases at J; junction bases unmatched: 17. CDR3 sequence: CASSVSTLQGKLDGNTIYF. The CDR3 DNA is TGTGCCAGCAGCGTCTCTACCTTACAGGGGAAACTGGATGGAAACACCATATATTTT.

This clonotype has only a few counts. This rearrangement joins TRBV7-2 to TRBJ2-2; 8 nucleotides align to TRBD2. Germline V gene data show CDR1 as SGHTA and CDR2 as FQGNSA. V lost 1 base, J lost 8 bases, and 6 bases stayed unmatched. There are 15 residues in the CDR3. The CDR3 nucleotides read TGTGCCAGCAGCTTAGTGCGGGGGGCCTCGGGGGAGCTGTTTTTT. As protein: CASSLVRGASGELFF.

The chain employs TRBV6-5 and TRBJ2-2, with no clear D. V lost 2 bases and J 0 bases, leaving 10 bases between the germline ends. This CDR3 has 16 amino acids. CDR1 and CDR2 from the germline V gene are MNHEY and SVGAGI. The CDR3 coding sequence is TGTGCCAGCAGTTACGGGGTCGGATCGAACACCGGGGAGCTGTTTTTT. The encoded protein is CASSYGVGSNTGELFF.

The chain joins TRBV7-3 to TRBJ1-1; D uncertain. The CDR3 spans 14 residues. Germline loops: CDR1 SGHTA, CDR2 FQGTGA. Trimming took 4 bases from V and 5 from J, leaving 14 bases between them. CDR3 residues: CASSSSGGRTEAFF. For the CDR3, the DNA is TGTGCCAGCAGCTCCAGTGGAGGTCGGACTGAAGCTTTCTTT. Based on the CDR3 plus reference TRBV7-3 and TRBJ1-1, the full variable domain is GAGVSQTPSNKVTEKGKYVELRCDPISGHTALYWYRQSLGQGPEFLIYFQGTGAADDSGLPNDRFFAVRPEGSVSTLKIQRTERGDSAVYLCASSSSGGRTEAFFGQGTRLTVV.

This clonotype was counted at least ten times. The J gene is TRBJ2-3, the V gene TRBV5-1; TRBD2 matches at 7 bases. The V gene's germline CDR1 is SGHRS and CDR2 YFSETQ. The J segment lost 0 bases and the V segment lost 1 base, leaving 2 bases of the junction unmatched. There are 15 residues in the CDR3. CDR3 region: CASSLLRGSTDTQYF. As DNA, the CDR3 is TGCGCCAGCAGCTTGCTGCGGGGGAGCACAGATACGCAGTATTTT.

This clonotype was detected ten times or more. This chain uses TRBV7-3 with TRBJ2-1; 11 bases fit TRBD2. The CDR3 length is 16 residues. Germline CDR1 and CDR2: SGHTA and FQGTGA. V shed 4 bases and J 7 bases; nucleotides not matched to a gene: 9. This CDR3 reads CASSSLLAGGRNEQFF. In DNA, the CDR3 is TGTGCCAGCAGCTCCCTATTAGCGGGGGGGCGTAATGAGCAGTTCTTC.

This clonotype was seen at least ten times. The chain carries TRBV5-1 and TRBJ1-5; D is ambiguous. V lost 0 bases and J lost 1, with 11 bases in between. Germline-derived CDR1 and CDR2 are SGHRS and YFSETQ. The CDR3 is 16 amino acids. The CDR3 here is CASSLGGGSSNQPQHF. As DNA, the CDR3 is TGCGCCAGCAGCTTGGGGGGTGGGTCAAGCAATCAGCCCCAGCATTTT.

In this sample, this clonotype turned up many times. DNA for the CDR3: TGTGCCAGCAGGGCTGGACAGGGGAGGGTATCAGATACGCAGTATTTT. Its protein product is CASRAGQGRVSDTQYF. This chain connects TRBV12-3 or TRBV12-4 to TRBJ2-3, with 9 bases lining up with TRBD1. Losses at the gene ends were 6 bases for V and 4 bases for J; bases not matched to a gene: 11. The CDR3 runs to 16 residues.

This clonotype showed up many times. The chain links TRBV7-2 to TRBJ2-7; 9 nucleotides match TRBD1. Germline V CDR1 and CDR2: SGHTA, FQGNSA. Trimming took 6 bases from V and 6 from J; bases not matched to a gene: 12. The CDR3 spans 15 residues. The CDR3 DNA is TGTGCCAGCAGACCCCCGGGACAGGGAAGGGGCGAGCAGTACTTC. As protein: CASRPPGQGRGEQYF.

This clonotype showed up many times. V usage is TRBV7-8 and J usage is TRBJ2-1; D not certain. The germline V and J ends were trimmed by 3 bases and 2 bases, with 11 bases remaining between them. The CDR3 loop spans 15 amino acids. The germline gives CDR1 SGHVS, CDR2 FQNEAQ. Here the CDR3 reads CASSLRSLTYNEQFF. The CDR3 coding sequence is TGTGCCAGCAGCTTGCGGAGCCTTACCTACAATGAGCAGTTCTTC.

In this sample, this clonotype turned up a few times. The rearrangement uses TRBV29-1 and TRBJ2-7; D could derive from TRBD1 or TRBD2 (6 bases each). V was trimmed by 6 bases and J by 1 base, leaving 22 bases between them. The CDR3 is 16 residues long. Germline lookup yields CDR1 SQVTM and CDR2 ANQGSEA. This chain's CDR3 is CSVSMWGDKVSYEQYF. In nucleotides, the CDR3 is TGCAGCGTATCAATGTGGGGGGACAAAGTTTCCTACGAGCAGTACTTC.

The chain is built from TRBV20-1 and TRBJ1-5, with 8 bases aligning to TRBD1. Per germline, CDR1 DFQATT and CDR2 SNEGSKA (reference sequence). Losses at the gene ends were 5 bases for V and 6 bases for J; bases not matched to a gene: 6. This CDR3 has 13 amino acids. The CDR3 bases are TGCAGTGCTGAGGACAGGGAGTTTCAGCCCCAGCATTTT. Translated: CSAEDREFQPQHF.

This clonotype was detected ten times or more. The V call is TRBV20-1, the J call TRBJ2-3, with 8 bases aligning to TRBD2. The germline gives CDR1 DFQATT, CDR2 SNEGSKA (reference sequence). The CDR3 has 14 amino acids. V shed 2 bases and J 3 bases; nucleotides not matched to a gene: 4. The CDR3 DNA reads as TGCAGTGCTAGATCGCGGGGGGTTACAGATACGCAGTATTTT. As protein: CSARSRGVTDTQYF.

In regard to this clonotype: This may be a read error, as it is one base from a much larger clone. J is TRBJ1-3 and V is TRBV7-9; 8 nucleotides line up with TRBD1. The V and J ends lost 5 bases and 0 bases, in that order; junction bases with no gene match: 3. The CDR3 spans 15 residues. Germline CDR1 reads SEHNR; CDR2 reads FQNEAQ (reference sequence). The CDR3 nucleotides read TGTGCCAGCAGCCGGGACAGGCCCTCTGGAAACACCATATATTTT. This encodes CASSRDRPSGNTIYF.

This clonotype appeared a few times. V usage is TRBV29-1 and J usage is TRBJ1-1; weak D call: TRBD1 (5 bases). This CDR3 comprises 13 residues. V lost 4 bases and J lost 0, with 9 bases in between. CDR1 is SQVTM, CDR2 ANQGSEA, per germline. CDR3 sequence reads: CSVGDRMNTEAFF. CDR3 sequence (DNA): TGCAGCGTTGGGGACCGCATGAACACTGAAGCTTTCTTT.

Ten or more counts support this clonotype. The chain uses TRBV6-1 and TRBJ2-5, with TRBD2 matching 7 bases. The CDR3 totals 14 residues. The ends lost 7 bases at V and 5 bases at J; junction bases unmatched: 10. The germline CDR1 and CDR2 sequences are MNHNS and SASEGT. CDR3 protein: CASTSVAGLETQYF. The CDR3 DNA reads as TGTGCCAGCACGTCGGTAGCGGGCTTGGAGACCCAGTACTTC.

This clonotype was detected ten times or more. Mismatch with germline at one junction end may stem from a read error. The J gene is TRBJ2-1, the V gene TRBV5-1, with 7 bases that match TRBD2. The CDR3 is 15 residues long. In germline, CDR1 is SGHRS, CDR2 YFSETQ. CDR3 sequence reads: CASSLEAGSYNEQFF. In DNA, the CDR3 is TGTGCCAGCAGCTTAGAAGCGGGGTCCTACAATGAGCAGTTCTTC. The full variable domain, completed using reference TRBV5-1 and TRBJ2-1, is KAGVTQTPRYLIKTRGQQVTLSCSPISGHRSVSWYQQTPGQGLQFLFEYFSETQRNKGNFPGRFSGRQFSNSRSEMNVSTLELGDSALYLCASSLEAGSYNEQFFGPGTRLTVL.

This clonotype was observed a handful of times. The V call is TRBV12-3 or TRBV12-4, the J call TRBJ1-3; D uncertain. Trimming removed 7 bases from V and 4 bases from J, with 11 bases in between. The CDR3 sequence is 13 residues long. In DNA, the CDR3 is TGTGCCAGCACCGCCAACGCCGGAAACACCATATATTTT. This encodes CASTANAGNTIYF.

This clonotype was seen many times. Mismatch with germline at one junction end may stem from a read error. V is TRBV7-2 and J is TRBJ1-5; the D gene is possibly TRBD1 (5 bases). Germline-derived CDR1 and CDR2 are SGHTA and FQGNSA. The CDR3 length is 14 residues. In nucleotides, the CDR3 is TGCGCCAGCAGCTTAAGGGCGGGGGATCAGCCCCAGCATTTT. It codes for CASSLRAGDQPQHF.

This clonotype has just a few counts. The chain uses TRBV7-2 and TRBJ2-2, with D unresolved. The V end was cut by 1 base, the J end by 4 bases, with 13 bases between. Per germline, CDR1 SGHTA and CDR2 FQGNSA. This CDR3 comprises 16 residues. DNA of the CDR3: TGTGCCAGCAGCTTAGTGGGTCTTGCGATCACCGGGGAGCTGTTTTTT. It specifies CASSLVGLAITGELFF.

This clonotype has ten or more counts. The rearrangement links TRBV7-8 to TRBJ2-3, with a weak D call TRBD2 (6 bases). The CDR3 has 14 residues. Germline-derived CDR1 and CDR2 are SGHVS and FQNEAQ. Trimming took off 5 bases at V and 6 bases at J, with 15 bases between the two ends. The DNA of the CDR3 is TGTGCCAGCAGCACACACAGGAGGGGCGATACGCAGTATTTT. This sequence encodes CASSTHRRGDTQYF.

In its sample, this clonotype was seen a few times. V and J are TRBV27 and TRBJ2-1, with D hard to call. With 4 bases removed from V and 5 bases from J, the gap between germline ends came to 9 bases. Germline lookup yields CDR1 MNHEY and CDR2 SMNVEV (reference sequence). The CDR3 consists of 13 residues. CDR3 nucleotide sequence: TGTGCCAGCAGTTCTCGGCCTAACAATGAGCAGTTCTTC. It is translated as CASSSRPNNEQFF.

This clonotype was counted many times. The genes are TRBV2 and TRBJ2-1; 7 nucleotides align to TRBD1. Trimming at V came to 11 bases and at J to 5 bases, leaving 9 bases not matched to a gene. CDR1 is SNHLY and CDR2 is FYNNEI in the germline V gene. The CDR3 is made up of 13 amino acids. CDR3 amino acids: CAGGQAQDNEQFF. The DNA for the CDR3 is TGTGCCGGCGGACAGGCTCAAGACAATGAGCAGTTCTTC.